This T cell receptor beta chain was identified in a study of OX40 agonist ivuxolimab in advanced cancers. Overall study: Earlier treatment with anti-PD-1, anti-PD-L1 or anti-CTLA-4 was permitted, and approximately 38% had received some. Partial responses occurred in three patients (one hepatocellular carcinoma, two cutaneous melanoma).

Overall study findings and caveats: CD8+ T cells were the subset that, on average, had more expanded clones than CD4+.

CDR1 is MDHEN and CDR2 is SYDVKM in the germline V gene. Between the trimmed V and J ends, which lost 2 bases and 1 base, there was a span of 8 bases. The CDR3 length is 14 residues. Only in-frame clones appear in the TCRdb table, and some are missing; sequencing was by immunoSEQ multiplex PCR. The repertoire holds about 99,000 clones, approximately 95% seen once, with 2% in the top ten. Sampling times: baseline, cycle 4 day 1, cycle 7 day 1. For this clone: The antigen is unknown.

The genes are TRBV28 and TRBJ1-1, with D possibly being TRBD1 (6 bases). The origin of this receptor is an adult with an advanced solid tumor such as melanoma, head and neck, liver or kidney cancer. Sample: CD4+ or CD8+ T cells sorted from blood, taken in a trial of the OX40 agonist ivuxolimab. CDR3 in amino acids: CASSLTGKNTEAFF. The CDR3 bases are TGTGCCAGCAGTTTAACAGGGAAGAACACTGAAGCTTTCTTT.